A single T cell receptor beta chain is shown here with its context. Between the trimmed V and J ends, which lost 4 bases and 0 bases, there was a span of 10 bases. Germline V lookup: CDR1 DFQATT, CDR2 SNEGSKA (reference sequence). The CDR3 length is 14 residues. Together with a sample-barcoded 5' primer, a J-beta primer mix was included in a second PCR lasting roughly 6 to 12 cycles. The yield of each sample was at least 2.5 million CDR3-containing paired-end reads. TCRdb redid the calling of the 5' RACE reads with MiXCR, one entry per CDR3 protein. This table has over 700,000 distinct CDR3 sequences, 53% appearing once. The data originate from a study of blood T cells in healthy people across ages.

The TCR sequence derives from a man older than 75 in good health. The chain is built from TRBV20-1 and TRBJ1-5; D ambiguous. Sequenced: blood. CDR3 coding DNA: TGCAGTGCTACCTCCTGGGATAGCAATCAGCCCCAGCATTTT. Protein sequence: CSATSWDSNQPQHF.